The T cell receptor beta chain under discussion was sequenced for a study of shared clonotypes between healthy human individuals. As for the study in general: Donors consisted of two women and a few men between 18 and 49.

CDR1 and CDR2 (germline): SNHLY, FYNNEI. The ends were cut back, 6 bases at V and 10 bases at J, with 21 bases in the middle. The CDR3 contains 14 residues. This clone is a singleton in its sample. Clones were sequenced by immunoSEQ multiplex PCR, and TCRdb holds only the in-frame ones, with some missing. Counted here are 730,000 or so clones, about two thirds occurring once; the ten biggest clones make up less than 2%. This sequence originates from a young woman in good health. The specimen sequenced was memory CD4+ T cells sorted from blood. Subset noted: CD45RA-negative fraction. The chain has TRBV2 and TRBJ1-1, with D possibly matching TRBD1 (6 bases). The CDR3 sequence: CASRPLGAFEGAFF. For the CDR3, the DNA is TGTGCCAGCAGGCCCCTGGGGGCATTCGAGGGAGCTTTCTTT.